These T cell receptor beta chains were read from a single sample in a study of technical replicates of blood from a handful of donors. Libraries were prepared by immunoSEQ multiplex PCR; TCRdb keeps only in-frame clonotypes and omits some of them. Among fewer than 100,000 clones listed, 95% to 97% were seen once. The sample consisted of T cells isolated from PBMCs. These TCRs come from a human donor in good health. Each CDR3 is given with its conserved first and last residue. The order of the fields is J gene, D gene, V gene, clone size, CDR3 protein, CDR3 DNA. A D gene is named only where the DNA matches it firmly. Clone size, where shown, is once, few, many, or a class for clones that have expanded.

TRBJ1-5,TRBD1,TRBV6-1,NA,CASSQGDQPQHF,TGTGCCAGCAGCCAGGGGGATCAGCCCCAGCATTTT
TRBJ1-2,TRBD1,TRBV7-3,NA,CASSRQGRDGYTF,TGTGCCAGCAGCCGACAGGGCCGGGATGGCTACACCTTC
TRBJ2-7,TRBD2,TRBV10-3,NA,CAISEKVLAGGGKQYF,TGTGCCATCAGCGAAAAAGTACTAGCGGGGGGAGGGAAGCAGTACTTC
TRBJ2-7,TRBD2,TRBV4-3,NA,CASSPSKLAGGRGYEQYF,TGCGCCAGCAGCCCTAGTAAGCTAGCGGGGGGGCGTGGGTACGAGCAGTACTTC
TRBJ2-6,NA,TRBV2,NA,CASRDQIQGSGANVLTF,TGTGCCAGCAGGGATCAGATTCAGGGCTCTGGGGCCAACGTCCTGACTTTC
TRBJ1-1,NA,TRBV5-1,once,CASSLWTDLEAFF,TGCGCCAGCAGCTTGTGGACAGACCTTGAAGCTTTCTTT
TRBJ2-3,TRBD2,TRBV6-5,NA,CASSYGAGELDTQYF,TGTGCCAGCAGTTACGGAGCGGGAGAACTAGATACGCAGTATTTT
TRBJ2-5,NA,TRBV30,NA,CAWSVLGGAETQYF,TGTGCCTGGAGTGTACTAGGAGGGGCGGAGACCCAGTACTTC
TRBJ2-1,TRBD2,TRBV6-4,NA,CASSDERTRNFNEQFF,TGTGCCAGCAGTGACGAGAGGACTAGGAATTTCAATGAGCAGTTCTTC
TRBJ2-3,TRBD2,TRBV18,NA,CASSPLAGDVDTQYF,TGTGCCAGCTCACCACTAGCGGGAGATGTAGATACGCAGTATTTT
TRBJ2-3,TRBD2,TRBV9,once,CASSVVVAGVDTQYF,TGTGCCAGCAGCGTAGTAGTAGCGGGAGTAGATACGCAGTATTTT
TRBJ2-7,NA,TRBV30,NA,CAWSVKVPGEQYF,TGTGCCTGGAGTGTTAAGGTGCCCGGGGAGCAGTACTTC
TRBJ1-1,NA,TRBV29-1,NA,CSGWGSEAFF,TGCAGCGGTTGGGGCTCTGAAGCTTTCTTT
TRBJ2-3,NA,TRBV25-1,NA,CASSDRSGGETDTQYF,TGTGCCAGCAGCGACCGGTCAGGAGGAGAGACAGATACGCAGTATTTT
TRBJ2-3,NA,TRBV4-3,NA,CASSQELQQGITDTQYF,TGCGCCAGCAGCCAAGAGCTTCAACAGGGAATCACAGATACGCAGTATTTT
TRBJ2-7,NA,TRBV29-1,NA,CSVDRGAGYEQYF,TGCAGCGTTGACAGGGGCGCCGGTTACGAGCAGTACTTC
TRBJ1-4,TRBD1,TRBV7-2,NA,CASSLMGQPNEKLFF,TGTGCCAGCAGCTTAATGGGACAGCCTAATGAAAAACTGTTTTTT
TRBJ1-1,TRBD1,TRBV7-3,NA,CASSLIGVGQGAASEAFF,TGTGCCAGCAGCTTAATTGGCGTTGGGCAGGGGGCGGCCTCTGAAGCTTTCTTT
TRBJ1-5,NA,TRBV28,NA,CASSRGNQPQHF,TGTGCCAGCAGCCGGGGGAATCAGCCCCAGCATTTT
TRBJ2-4,TRBD2,TRBV13,NA,CASSSASGGRAKNIQYF,TGTGCCAGCAGCTCCGCTAGCGGAGGTAGGGCCAAAAACATTCAGTACTTC
TRBJ1-1,NA,TRBV11-2,few,CASSLGGNTEAFF,TGTGCCAGCAGCCTCGGGGGGAACACTGAAGCTTTCTTT
TRBJ2-6,NA,TRBV27,NA,CASSLSYTGANVLTF,TGTGCCAGCAGTTTATCCTATACTGGGGCCAACGTCCTGACTTTC